This T cell receptor beta chain was captured in a study of blood T cell repertoires in COVID-19. Sequenced by immunoSEQ multiplex PCR; TCRdb stores in-frame clones only, minus some. The data show 100,000 to 150,000 clones, around nine tenths seen once. What was sequenced was peripheral blood. The sequence derives from a human donor in a cohort sampled during active COVID-19.

CDR3 loop: CATSTVTGSNEQYF. CDR3 nucleotides: TGTGCCACCAGCACGGTGACAGGGAGCAACGAGCAGTACTTC. V usage is TRBV15 and J usage is TRBJ2-7, with 7 positions matching TRBD1. V shed 4 bases and J 5 bases; nucleotides not matched to a gene: 8. This CDR3 is 14 amino acids long. Germline V CDR1 and CDR2: LNHNV, YYDKDF (reference sequence).